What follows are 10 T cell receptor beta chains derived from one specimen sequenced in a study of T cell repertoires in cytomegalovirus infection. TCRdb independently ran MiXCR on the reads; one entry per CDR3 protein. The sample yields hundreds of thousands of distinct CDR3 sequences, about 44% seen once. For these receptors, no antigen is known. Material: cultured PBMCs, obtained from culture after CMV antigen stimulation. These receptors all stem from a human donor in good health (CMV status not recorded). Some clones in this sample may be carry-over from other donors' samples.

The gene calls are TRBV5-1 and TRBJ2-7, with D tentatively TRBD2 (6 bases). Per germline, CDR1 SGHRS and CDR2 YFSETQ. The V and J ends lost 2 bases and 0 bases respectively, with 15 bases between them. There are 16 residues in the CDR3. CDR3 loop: CASSLLWGVTSYEQYF. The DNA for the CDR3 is TGCGCCAGCAGCTTATTGTGGGGGGTTACCTCCTACGAGCAGTACTTC.

CDR3 residues: CASSYGWGGTDTQYF. As DNA, the CDR3 is TGTGCCAGCAGTTACGGGTGGGGGGGAACAGATACGCAGTATTTT. The V gene is TRBV6-6, the J gene TRBJ2-3; 7 bases match TRBD2. This CDR3 is 15 amino acids long. V gave up 2 bases and J gave up 3 bases; unmatched junction bases: 5. Germline CDR1 MNHNY, CDR2 SVGAGI (reference sequence).

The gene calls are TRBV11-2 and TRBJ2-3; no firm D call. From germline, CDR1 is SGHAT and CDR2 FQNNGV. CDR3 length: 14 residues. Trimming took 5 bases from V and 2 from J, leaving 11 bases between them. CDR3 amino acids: CASSTRLNTDTQYF. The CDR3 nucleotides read TGTGCCAGCAGCACCAGGTTAAACACAGATACGCAGTATTTT.

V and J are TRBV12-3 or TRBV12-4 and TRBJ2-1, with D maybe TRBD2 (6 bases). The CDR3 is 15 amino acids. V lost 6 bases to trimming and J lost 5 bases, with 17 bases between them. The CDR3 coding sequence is TGTGCCAGCAGATATGCCGGGACTGGCAACAATGAGCAGTTCTTC. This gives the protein CASRYAGTGNNEQFF.

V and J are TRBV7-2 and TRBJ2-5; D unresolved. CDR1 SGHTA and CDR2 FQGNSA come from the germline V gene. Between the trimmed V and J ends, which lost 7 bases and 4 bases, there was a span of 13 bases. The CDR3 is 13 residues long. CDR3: CASTPRVRETQYF. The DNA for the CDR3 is TGTGCCAGCACCCCCCGGGTGCGAGAGACCCAGTACTTC.

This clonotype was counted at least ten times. This chain's CDR3 is CASSFSFQETQYF. Written as DNA, the CDR3 is TGTGCCAGCAGCTTCAGCTTCCAAGAGACCCAGTACTTC. The chain carries TRBV7-2 and TRBJ2-5, with unresolved D. Trimming took 3 bases from V and 1 from J, leaving 6 bases between them. CDR3 length: 13 amino acids. Germline-derived CDR1 and CDR2 are SGHTA and FQGNSA.

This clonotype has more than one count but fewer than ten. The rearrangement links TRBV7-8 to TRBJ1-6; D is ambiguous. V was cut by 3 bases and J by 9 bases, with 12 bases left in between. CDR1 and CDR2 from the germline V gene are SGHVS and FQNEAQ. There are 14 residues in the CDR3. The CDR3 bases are TGTGCCAGCAGCTTTCGGGCGTTGGGTTCACCCCTCCACTTT. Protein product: CASSFRALGSPLHF.

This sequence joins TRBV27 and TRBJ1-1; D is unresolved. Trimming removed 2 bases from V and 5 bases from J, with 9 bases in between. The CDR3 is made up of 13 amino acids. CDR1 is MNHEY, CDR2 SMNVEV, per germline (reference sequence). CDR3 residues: CASSLMGKTEAFF. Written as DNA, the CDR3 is TGTGCCAGCAGTTTAATGGGGAAGACTGAAGCTTTCTTT.

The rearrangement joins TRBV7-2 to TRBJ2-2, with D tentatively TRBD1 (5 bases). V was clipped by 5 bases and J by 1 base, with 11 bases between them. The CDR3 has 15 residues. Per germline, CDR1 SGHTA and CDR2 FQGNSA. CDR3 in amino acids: CASSPLTGNTGELFF. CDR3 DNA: TGTGCCAGCAGCCCGCTCACAGGGAACACCGGGGAGCTGTTTTTT.

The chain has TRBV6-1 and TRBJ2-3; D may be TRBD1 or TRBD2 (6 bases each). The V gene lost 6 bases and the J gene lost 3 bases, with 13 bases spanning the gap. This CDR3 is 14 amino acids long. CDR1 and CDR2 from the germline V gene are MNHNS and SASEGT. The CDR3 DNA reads TGTGCCAGCAGGCGGGACACCCTTACAGATACGCAGTATTTT. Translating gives CASRRDTLTDTQYF.